This T cell receptor beta chain stems from a study of shared clonotypes between healthy human individuals. Authors' analysis steps: Filtering differed, since immunoSEQ gave only junction sequences and no quality scores. Profiled with immunoSEQ multiplex PCR; TCRdb holds only in-frame clones, not every one. The DNA gave D and trimming, while V, J and clone size come from that table. The data show about 960,000 clones, around 80% seen once. The CDR3 has 15 amino acids. Losses at the gene ends were 3 bases for V and 8 bases for J; bases not matched to a gene: 9. Germline V gene sequence: CDR1 SGDLS, CDR2 YYNGEE.

The sequence was obtained from a man younger than 35 in good health. V usage is TRBV9 and J usage is TRBJ1-4; 8 bases align to TRBD1. The sequencing sample was made of memory CD4+ T cells sorted from blood. The subset here: CD45RA-negative fraction. CDR3 region: CASSATDRVWEKLFF. The CDR3 nucleotides are TGTGCCAGCAGCGCCACGGACAGGGTGTGGGAAAAACTGTTTTTT. The full variable domain, rest sourced from reference TRBV9 and TRBJ1-4, is DSGVTQTPKHLITATGQRVTLRCSPRSGDLSVYWYQQSLDQGLQFLIQYYNGEERAKGNILERFSAQQFPDLHSELNLSSLELGDSALYFCASSATDRVWEKLFFGSGTQLSVL.